This entry concerns a single T cell receptor (beta chain). The antigen is unknown. The data are from a study of shared clonotypes between healthy human individuals. The overall study: Per donor, three plates held CD4 naive cells, three held CD4 memory, two held CD8 naive and one held CD8 memory.

Positive CCR7 selection of CD45RO-negative cells yielded the naive CD8 cells, and terminally differentiated effector memory CD45RA+ cells were excluded. Donors, healthy HIV-negative adults, lacked recent acute infections or vaccinations. TCRdb keeps only in-frame clones here, not all; method: immunoSEQ multiplex PCR. The data show 1.5 million to 2.5 million clones, just under 95% seen once. Study-level points and caveats: It was the few donors that limited the genetic and exposure-history diversity represented.

The ends were cut back, 3 bases at V and 5 bases at J, with 11 bases in the middle. Germline loops: CDR1 SGDLS, CDR2 YYNGEE. This CDR3 is 13 amino acids long. This chain joins TRBV9 and TRBJ1-1, with D possibly being TRBD1 (5 bases). This TCR was sampled from a man in his late teens or twenties in good health. Sequencing was carried out using naive CD8+ T cells sorted from blood. This chain's CDR3 is CASSGDGWTEAFF. Here the CDR3 DNA reads TGTGCCAGCAGCGGGGACGGATGGACTGAAGCTTTCTTT.